These T cell receptor beta chains were read from a single sample in a study of blood T cell repertoires in COVID-19. Using immunoSEQ multiplex PCR, the repertoire was profiled, and TCRdb retains in-frame clones only, with some absent. The table shows 75,000 or so clones, with approximately 78% occurring only once. The sample taken for sequencing was peripheral blood. All receptors derive from a man aged 60-69 years with acute or convalescent COVID-19. CDR3s leave out the opening cysteine and the closing phenylalanine or tryptophan. Each record gives: J gene, D gene, V gene, CDR3 protein. D genes are given only for firm matches.

J gene: TRBJ1-2
D gene: .
V gene: TRBV9
CDR3 protein: ASSANSGEHGYT

J gene: TRBJ2-5
D gene: TRBD2
V gene: TRBV4-1
CDR3 protein: ASSQAGTSGRETQY

J gene: TRBJ2-1
D gene: .
V gene: TRBV18
CDR3 protein: ASSPTEIQF

J gene: TRBJ1-1
D gene: TRBD1
V gene: TRBV6-5
CDR3 protein: ASSYSGQGRTEAF

J gene: TRBJ1-1
D gene: .
V gene: TRBV3-1/TRBV3-2
CDR3 protein: ASSQDQGQGAF

J gene: TRBJ2-5
D gene: .
V gene: TRBV5-4
CDR3 protein: ASSLGGGPGQETQY

J gene: TRBJ2-3
D gene: TRBD1
V gene: TRBV2
CDR3 protein: ASGQGRGGTDTQY

J gene: TRBJ1-3
D gene: .
V gene: TRBV7-9
CDR3 protein: AHGGDGSGNTIY

J gene: TRBJ1-5
D gene: .
V gene: TRBV6-6
CDR3 protein: ASSTTGWGQPQH

J gene: TRBJ1-5
D gene: .
V gene: TRBV2
CDR3 protein: ASRQFGNQPQH

J gene: TRBJ2-3
D gene: .
V gene: TRBV6-5
CDR3 protein: ASSQRDPGADTQY

J gene: TRBJ2-7
D gene: .
V gene: TRBV7-2
CDR3 protein: ASSLVGGGEQY

J gene: TRBJ2-2
D gene: TRBD2
V gene: TRBV5-1
CDR3 protein: ASSWTRDTGELF

J gene: TRBJ1-1
D gene: .
V gene: TRBV4-1
CDR3 protein: ASSQAAGSTEAF

J gene: TRBJ2-1
D gene: TRBD1
V gene: TRBV7-2
CDR3 protein: ASSQRQGWGNEQF

J gene: TRBJ2-1
D gene: TRBD2
V gene: TRBV11-2
CDR3 protein: ASSPGLAGGGNEQF

J gene: TRBJ2-1
D gene: TRBD1
V gene: TRBV5-6
CDR3 protein: ASSLGTGYNEQF

J gene: TRBJ2-1
D gene: .
V gene: TRBV27
CDR3 protein: ASSTILATTPKYNEQF

J gene: TRBJ1-4
D gene: TRBD1
V gene: TRBV5-1
CDR3 protein: ASSWGQLGEKLF

J gene: TRBJ1-5
D gene: .
V gene: TRBV7-2
CDR3 protein: ASTGKEDQPQH

J gene: TRBJ1-5
D gene: .
V gene: TRBV15
CDR3 protein: ATSYSTDSSQPQH